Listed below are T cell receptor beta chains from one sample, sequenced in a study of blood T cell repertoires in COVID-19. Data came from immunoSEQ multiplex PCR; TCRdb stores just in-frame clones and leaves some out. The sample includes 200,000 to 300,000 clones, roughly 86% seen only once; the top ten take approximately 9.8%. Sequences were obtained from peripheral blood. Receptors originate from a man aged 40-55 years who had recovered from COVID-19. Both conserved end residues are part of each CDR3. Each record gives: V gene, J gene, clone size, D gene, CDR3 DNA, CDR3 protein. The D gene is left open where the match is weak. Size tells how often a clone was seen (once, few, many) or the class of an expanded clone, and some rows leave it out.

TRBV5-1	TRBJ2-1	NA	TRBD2	TGCGCCAGCAGCCTCGGACTAGCGGGTATCAATGAGCAGTTCTTC	CASSLGLAGINEQFF
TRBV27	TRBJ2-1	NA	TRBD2	TGTGCCAGCAGTGAACTAGCGACGGCCAATGAGCAGTTCTTC	CASSELATANEQFF
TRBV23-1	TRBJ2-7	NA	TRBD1	TGCGCCAGCAGTCAATCCTGCGACAGGGATAACTCCTACGAGCAGTACTTC	CASSQSCDRDNSYEQYF
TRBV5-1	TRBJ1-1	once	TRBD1	TGCGCCAGCAGCTGGAGACAGGGGAGCACTGAAGCTTTCTTT	CASSWRQGSTEAFF
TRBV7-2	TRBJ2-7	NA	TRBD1	TGTGCCAGCAACCACGACAGGGGCGAGCAGTACTTC	CASNHDRGEQYF
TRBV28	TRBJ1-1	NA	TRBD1	TGTGCCAGCAGCAAGGACAGGGGAATGATGAACACTGAAGCTTTCTTT	CASSKDRGMMNTEAFF
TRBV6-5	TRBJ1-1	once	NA	TGTGCCAGCAGTTCCTCGCCCACAGGCGGAACCACTGAAGCTTTCTTT	CASSSSPTGGTTEAFF
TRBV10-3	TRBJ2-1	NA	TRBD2	TGTGCCATCAGTGATACTAGCGGGGGCCTATACAATGAGCAGTTCTTC	CAISDTSGGLYNEQFF
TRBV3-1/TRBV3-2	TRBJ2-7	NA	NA	TGTGCCAGCAGCCCGGGGGGCGACAGGACCTACGAGCAGTACTTC	CASSPGGDRTYEQYF
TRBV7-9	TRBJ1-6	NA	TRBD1	TGTGCCAGCAGCTTATGGACAGGGGATAATTCACCCCTCCACTTT	CASSLWTGDNSPLHF